Listed below are T cell receptor beta chains from one sample, sequenced in a study of control samples from healthy donors and cancer patients. TCRdb keeps only in-frame clones here, not all; method: immunoSEQ multiplex PCR. This table has about 180,000 clones, nearly 90% appearing once. Sequenced input: blood. The source is a woman between 45 and 60 years old in good health. Each CDR3 is given with its conserved first and last residue. Each record gives: D gene, clone size, J gene, V gene, CDR3 protein, CDR3 DNA. A D gene is named only where the DNA matches it firmly. The size field is filled for only some rows; it gives once, few, many or a size class.

>-|-|TRBJ1-2|TRBV3-1/TRBV3-2
CASSHYRDRDGYGYTF
TGTGCCAGCAGCCATTACAGGGATCGTGATGGCTATGGCTACACCTTC
>-|few|TRBJ1-1|TRBV7-9
CASSPFLGTGAFF
TGTGCCAGCAGCCCCTTTTTAGGCACCGGGGCTTTCTTT
>-|-|TRBJ1-2|TRBV7-9
CASSLGAAYGYTF
TGTGCCAGCAGCTTAGGGGCAGCCTATGGCTACACCTTC
>-|-|TRBJ2-5|TRBV11-2
CASSLDLGQTQYF
TGTGCCAGCAGCTTAGATCTTGGTCAGACCCAGTACTTC
>-|-|TRBJ1-1|TRBV21-1
CASSSLMGNTEAFF
TGTGCCAGCAGCAGCCTTATGGGGAACACTGAAGCTTTCTTT
>-|-|TRBJ1-1|TRBV28
CASSPQGGRMNTEAFF
TGTGCCAGCAGTCCCCAGGGCGGTCGCATGAACACTGAAGCTTTCTTT
>-|-|TRBJ1-1|TRBV2
CASTSGTTNTEAFF
TGTGCCAGCACCTCCGGGACAACGAACACTGAAGCTTTCTTT
>-|-|TRBJ2-5|TRBV7-8
CASSLEGQGTETQYF
TGTGCCAGCAGCTTAGAAGGTCAGGGGACGGAGACCCAGTACTTC
>-|-|TRBJ1-3|TRBV5-1
CASREQPTSGNTIYF
TGCGCCAGCAGAGAACAGCCTACCTCTGGAAACACCATATATTTT
>-|-|TRBJ2-1|TRBV7-3
CASSVSNEQFF
TGTGCCAGCAGCGTCTCCAATGAGCAGTTCTTC
>TRBD1|-|TRBJ1-2|TRBV27
CASTMDRSYGYTF
TGTGCCAGCACTATGGACAGGAGCTATGGCTACACCTTC
>-|-|TRBJ1-2|TRBV7-8
CASSLVGGGGYGYTF
TGTGCCAGCAGCTTAGTTGGGGGGGGAGGATATGGCTACACCTTC
>TRBD1|-|TRBJ1-6|TRBV28
CASSLGQGAWSYNSPLHF
TGTGCCAGCAGTTTAGGCCAGGGGGCGTGGTCCTATAATTCACCCCTCCACTTT
>-|-|TRBJ1-2|TRBV4-3
CASSQEADGAYYGYTF
TGCGCCAGCAGCCAAGAAGCGGACGGAGCTTACTATGGCTACACCTTC
>-|-|TRBJ2-6|TRBV7-3
CASSPNRGGLSGANVLTF
TGTGCCAGCAGCCCGAACAGGGGGGGGCTTTCTGGGGCCAACGTCCTGACTTTC
>-|-|TRBJ2-1|TRBV28
CASTRGSYNEQFF
TGTGCCAGCACAAGGGGATCCTACAATGAGCAGTTCTTC
>-|-|TRBJ2-5|TRBV3-1/TRBV3-2
CASSPGWRETQYF
TGTGCCAGCAGCCCGGGATGGAGAGAGACCCAGTACTTC
>-|-|TRBJ2-1|TRBV24-1
CATSDVLRDTLSNEQFF
TGTGCCACCAGTGATGTGCTCCGGGACACCTTGAGCAATGAGCAGTTCTTC
>-|once|TRBJ2-1|TRBV12-3/TRBV12-4
CASIGLNQNEQFF
TGTGCCAGCATAGGACTAAACCAAAATGAGCAGTTCTTC
>TRBD1|-|TRBJ1-2|TRBV3-1/TRBV3-2
CASSRKLGTVVYGYTF
TGTGCCAGCAGCCGCAAACTCGGGACAGTTGTCTATGGCTACACCTTC
>-|once|TRBJ2-7|TRBV6-6
CASYDPKGSYEQYF
TGTGCCAGCTACGACCCTAAGGGGTCCTACGAGCAGTACTTC
>TRBD1|-|TRBJ1-1|TRBV5-1
CASSLDQMTGSTEAFF
TGCGCCAGCAGCTTGGACCAAATGACAGGGTCCACTGAAGCTTTCTTT
>-|few|TRBJ1-5|TRBV7-3
CASSLIPGQPQHF
TGTGCCAGCAGCTTAATCCCAGGCCAGCCCCAGCATTTT
>-|-|TRBJ2-2|TRBV4-1
CASSGAGGELFF
TGCGCCAGCAGCGGGGCTGGCGGGGAGCTGTTTTTT
>TRBD1|-|TRBJ1-1|TRBV7-3
CASSSGGGGNTEAFF
TGTGCCAGCAGCTCAGGCGGAGGGGGCAACACTGAAGCTTTCTTT
>TRBD1|-|TRBJ2-5|TRBV6-6
CASSQDRSQGAQYF
TGTGCCAGCAGTCAGGACAGGTCCCAGGGGGCCCAGTACTTC
>-|-|TRBJ1-1|TRBV19
CASSIVGRGTEAFF
TGTGCCAGTAGTATAGTTGGCAGGGGCACTGAAGCTTTCTTT
>-|-|TRBJ2-3|TRBV30
CASRKASGTDTQYF
TGTGCCTCCAGGAAGGCGTCGGGCACAGATACGCAGTATTTT
>-|-|TRBJ1-2|TRBV29-1
CSVGNLGFNYGYTF
TGCAGCGTTGGAAATCTTGGATTCAACTATGGCTACACCTTC
>TRBD1|once|TRBJ2-1|TRBV29-1
CSVGQGRASDNEQFF
TGCAGCGTTGGACAGGGAAGGGCCTCCGACAATGAGCAGTTCTTC
>TRBD2|-|TRBJ2-5|TRBV7-9
CASSPGASGQETQYF
TGTGCCAGCAGCCCCGGGGCTAGCGGGCAAGAGACCCAGTACTTC
>TRBD2|-|TRBJ2-5|TRBV2
CASSEGPTSGRETQYF
TGTGCCAGCAGTGAAGGGCCTACTAGCGGGAGGGAGACCCAGTACTTC
>-|-|TRBJ2-3|TRBV11-2
CASSLSRGTDTQYF
TGTGCCAGCAGCTTAAGTCGGGGCACAGATACGCAGTATTTT
>-|-|TRBJ1-2|TRBV28
CASSFKRGGTYGYTF
TGTGCCAGCAGTTTTAAGAGAGGGGGTACCTATGGCTACACCTTC
>-|-|TRBJ2-7|TRBV9
CASSVEGYEQYF
TGTGCCAGCAGCGTTGAAGGGTACGAGCAGTACTTC
>TRBD1|-|TRBJ2-1|TRBV15
CATSTWDSYNEQFF
TGTGCCACCAGCACTTGGGACAGCTACAATGAGCAGTTCTTC
>-|-|TRBJ2-7|TRBV12-3/TRBV12-4
CASSLTGSGEQYF
TGTGCCAGCAGTTTGACAGGATCGGGCGAGCAGTACTTC
>-|-|TRBJ1-1|TRBV4-2
CASSQVGIRTEAFF
TGTGCCAGCAGCCAAGTCGGGATTCGGACTGAAGCTTTCTTT
>TRBD2|few|TRBJ2-2|TRBV30
CAWSVSGGRREELFF
TGTGCCTGGAGTGTTAGCGGGGGGCGAAGGGAGGAGCTGTTTTTT
>TRBD2|-|TRBJ2-5|TRBV7-2
CASSSRLAGRAGETQYF
TGTGCCAGCAGCTCCCGACTAGCGGGGCGGGCTGGGGAGACCCAGTACTTC
>-|-|TRBJ1-5|TRBV4-3
CASSHEGGRGNQPQHF
TGCGCCAGCAGCCATGAGGGGGGCCGTGGGAATCAGCCCCAGCATTTT
>TRBD2|-|TRBJ2-2|TRBV7-6
CASSLAALAGAGELFF
TGTGCCAGCAGCTTAGCAGCGCTAGCGGGTGCCGGGGAGCTGTTTTTT
>-|-|TRBJ2-7|TRBV7-2
CASSLDPFYEQYF
TGTGCCAGCAGCTTAGATCCCTTCTACGAGCAGTACTTC
>TRBD2|-|TRBJ2-3|TRBV6-4
CASSEGIAGGRGDTQYF
TGTGCCAGCAGTGAAGGGATCGCGGGGGGCCGTGGAGATACGCAGTATTTT
>TRBD1|-|TRBJ2-7|TRBV19
CASSIWSDLRTGRREQYF
TGTGCCAGTAGTATTTGGAGTGATTTAAGGACAGGCCGACGGGAGCAGTACTTC
>-|-|TRBJ2-1|TRBV7-6
CASSLGEGGANEQFF
TGTGCCAGCAGCTTAGGGGAGGGGGGAGCAAATGAGCAGTTCTTC
>-|-|TRBJ1-5|TRBV5-6
CASSLGVGNQPQHF
TGTGCCAGCAGCTTGGGGGTGGGCAATCAGCCCCAGCATTTT